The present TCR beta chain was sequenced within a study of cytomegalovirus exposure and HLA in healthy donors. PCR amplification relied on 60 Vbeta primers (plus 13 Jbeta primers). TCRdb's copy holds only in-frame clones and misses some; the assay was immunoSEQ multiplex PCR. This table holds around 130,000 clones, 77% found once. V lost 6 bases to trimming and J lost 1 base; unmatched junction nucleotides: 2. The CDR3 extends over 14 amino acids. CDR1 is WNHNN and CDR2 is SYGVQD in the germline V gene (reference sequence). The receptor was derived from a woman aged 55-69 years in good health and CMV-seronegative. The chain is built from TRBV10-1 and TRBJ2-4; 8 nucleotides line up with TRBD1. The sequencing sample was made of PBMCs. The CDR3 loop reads CASSRQGAKNIQYF. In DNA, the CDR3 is TGCGCCAGCAGCAGACAGGGGGCCAAAAACATTCAGTACTTC.